This T cell receptor (beta chain) originates from a study of T cell repertoires in cytomegalovirus infection. Study background: CMV epitopes, recently identified HLA-C-restricted and well-studied HLA-B-restricted, were used. Public signatures in TCR beta pointed to CMV infection and matching HLA type. Study-wide results and limits: The response measured ex vivo was dominated by TCR beta clonotypes (HLA-C-restricted and CMV-specific).

Trimming took off 6 bases at V and 5 bases at J, with 8 bases between the two ends. Germline V gene data show CDR1 as ENHRY and CDR2 as SYGVKD. This CDR3 has 12 amino acids. One entry per CDR3 protein, called by TCRdb with MiXCR from the reads. The sample lists about 270,000 distinct CDR3 sequences, roughly a fifth occurring once. Concerning this clonotype itself: The antigen is not known.

Sequences were derived from cultured PBMCs, sampled from culture after CMV antigen stimulation. The clonotype originates from a human donor in good health (CMV status not recorded). Some clones in this sample may be carry-over from other donors' samples. The chain links TRBV10-3 to TRBJ1-5, with D perhaps matching TRBD1 (5 bases). CDR3 nucleotides: TGTGCCATCAGCTCACAGGATCAGCCCCAGCATTTT. Encoded protein: CAISSQDQPQHF.